The clone carrying this T cell receptor beta chain was counted between two and nine times. This entry comes from a study of blood T cells in healthy people across ages. The CDR3 is 14 amino acids. The J segment lost 7 bases and the V segment lost 4 bases, leaving 9 bases of the junction unmatched. CDR1 is DFQATT and CDR2 is SNEGSKA in the germline V gene (reference sequence). Primers used in a second PCR of roughly 6 to 11 cycles were a sample-barcoded 5' primer and a J-beta primer mix. TCRdb processed the 5' RACE reads anew with MiXCR; each CDR3 protein has one entry. This table holds around 1,100,000 distinct CDR3 sequences, more than 30% found once.

Source material: blood. The sequence derives from a man younger than 35 in good health. The chain carries TRBV20-1 and TRBJ1-5; 8 positions agree with TRBD1. CDR3 nucleotide sequence: TGCAGTGCTAATGACAGGGGATTAGGCCAGCCCCAGCATTTT. Encoded protein: CSANDRGLGQPQHF.